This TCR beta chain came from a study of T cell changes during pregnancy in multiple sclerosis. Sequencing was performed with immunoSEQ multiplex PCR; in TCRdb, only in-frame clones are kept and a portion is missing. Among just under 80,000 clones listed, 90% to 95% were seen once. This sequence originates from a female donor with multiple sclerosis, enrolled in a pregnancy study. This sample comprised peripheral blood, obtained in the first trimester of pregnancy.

CDR3 in amino acids: CASSQGTTINYGYTF. The CDR3 nucleotides read TGCGCCAGCAGCCAGGGGACAACTATTAACTATGGCTACACCTTC. The rearrangement joins TRBV4-3 to TRBJ1-2; the D gene is possibly TRBD1 (6 bases). CDR3 length: 15 residues. Trimming pared 3 bases from V and 1 base from J, leaving 12 bases between. From germline, CDR1 is LGHNA and CDR2 YSLEER.